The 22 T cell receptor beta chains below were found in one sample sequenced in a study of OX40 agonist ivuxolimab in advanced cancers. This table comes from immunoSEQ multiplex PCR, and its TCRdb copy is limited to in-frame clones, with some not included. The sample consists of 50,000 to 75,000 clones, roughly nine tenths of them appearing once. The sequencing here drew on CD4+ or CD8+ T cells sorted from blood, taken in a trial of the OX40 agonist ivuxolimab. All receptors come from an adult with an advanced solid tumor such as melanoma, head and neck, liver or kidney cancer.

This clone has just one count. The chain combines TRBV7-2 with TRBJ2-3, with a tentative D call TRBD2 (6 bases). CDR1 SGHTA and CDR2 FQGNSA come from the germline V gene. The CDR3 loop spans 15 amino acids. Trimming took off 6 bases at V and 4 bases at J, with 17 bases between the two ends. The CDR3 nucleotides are TGTGCCAGCAGGCTTGGGGGGTTTGGCGCAGATACGCAGTATTTT. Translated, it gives CASRLGGFGADTQYF.

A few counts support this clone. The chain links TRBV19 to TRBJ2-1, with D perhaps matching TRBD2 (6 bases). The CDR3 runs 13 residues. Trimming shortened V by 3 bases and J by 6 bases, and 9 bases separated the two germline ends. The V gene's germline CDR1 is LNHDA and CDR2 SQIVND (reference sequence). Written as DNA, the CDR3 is TGTGCCAGTAGTATCCGGGGAGGCAATGAGCAGTTCTTC. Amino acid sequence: CASSIRGGNEQFF.

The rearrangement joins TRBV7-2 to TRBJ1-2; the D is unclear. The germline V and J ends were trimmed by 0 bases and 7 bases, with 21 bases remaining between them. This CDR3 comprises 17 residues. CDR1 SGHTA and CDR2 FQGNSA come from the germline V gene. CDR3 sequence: CASSLATAWRVPSGYTF. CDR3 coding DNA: TGTGCCAGCAGCTTAGCCACAGCATGGCGCGTTCCGAGTGGCTACACCTTC.

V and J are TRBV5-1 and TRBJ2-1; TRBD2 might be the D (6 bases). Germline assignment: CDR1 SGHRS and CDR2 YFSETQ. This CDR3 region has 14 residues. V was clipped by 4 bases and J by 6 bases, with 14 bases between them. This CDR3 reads CASSPEGWGNEQFF. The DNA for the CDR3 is TGCGCCAGCAGCCCGGAGGGGTGGGGCAATGAGCAGTTCTTC. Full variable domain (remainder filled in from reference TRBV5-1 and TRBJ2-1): KAGVTQTPRYLIKTRGQQVTLSCSPISGHRSVSWYQQTPGQGLQFLFEYFSETQRNKGNFPGRFSGRQFSNSRSEMNVSTLELGDSALYLCASSPEGWGNEQFFGPGTRLTVL.

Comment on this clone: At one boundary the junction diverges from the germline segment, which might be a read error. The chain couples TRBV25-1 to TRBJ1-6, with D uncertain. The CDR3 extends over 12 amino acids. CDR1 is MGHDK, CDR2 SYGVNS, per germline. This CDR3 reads CASSGSSGRSHF. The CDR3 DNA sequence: TGTGCCAGCAGTGGATCGTCTGGACGCAGTCATTTT.

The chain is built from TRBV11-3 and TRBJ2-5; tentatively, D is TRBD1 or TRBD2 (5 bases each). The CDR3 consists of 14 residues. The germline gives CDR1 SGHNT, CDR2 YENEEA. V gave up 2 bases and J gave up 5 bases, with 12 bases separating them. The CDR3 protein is CASSLLRDPETQYF. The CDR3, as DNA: TGTGCCAGCAGCTTACTCCGGGACCCGGAGACCCAGTACTTC.

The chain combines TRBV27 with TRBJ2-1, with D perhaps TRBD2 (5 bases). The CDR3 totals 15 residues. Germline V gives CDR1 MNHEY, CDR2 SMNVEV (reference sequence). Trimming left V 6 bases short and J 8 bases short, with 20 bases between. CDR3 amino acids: CASRKGLARADEQFF. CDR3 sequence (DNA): TGTGCCAGCAGAAAAGGACTCGCTCGGGCCGATGAGCAGTTCTTC.

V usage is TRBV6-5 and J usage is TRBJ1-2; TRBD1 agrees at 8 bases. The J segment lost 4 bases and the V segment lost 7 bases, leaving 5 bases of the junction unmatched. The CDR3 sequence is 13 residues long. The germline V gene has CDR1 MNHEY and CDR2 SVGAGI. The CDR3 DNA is TGTGCCAGCAAAGGACAGGGCTTCTATGGCTACACCTTC. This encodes CASKGQGFYGYTF.

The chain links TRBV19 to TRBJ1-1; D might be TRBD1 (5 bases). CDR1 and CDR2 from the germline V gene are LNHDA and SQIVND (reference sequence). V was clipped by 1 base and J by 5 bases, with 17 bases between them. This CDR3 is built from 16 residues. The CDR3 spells CASSIVEGRGGTEAFF. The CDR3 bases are TGTGCCAGTAGTATAGTCGAGGGGCGAGGTGGGACTGAAGCTTTCTTT.

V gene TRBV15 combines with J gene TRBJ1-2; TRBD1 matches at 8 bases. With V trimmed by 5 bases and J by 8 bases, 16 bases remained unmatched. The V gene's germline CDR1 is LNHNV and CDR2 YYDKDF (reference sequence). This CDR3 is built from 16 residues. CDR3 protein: CATSGPPQGEWRGYTF. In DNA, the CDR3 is TGTGCCACCAGCGGGCCACCACAGGGGGAGTGGAGGGGCTACACCTTC.

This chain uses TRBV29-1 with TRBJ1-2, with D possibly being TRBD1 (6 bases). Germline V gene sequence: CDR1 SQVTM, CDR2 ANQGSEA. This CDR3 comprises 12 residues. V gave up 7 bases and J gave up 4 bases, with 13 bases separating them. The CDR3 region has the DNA TGCAGCGACATAGTAGGGGGCTATGGCTACACCTTC. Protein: CSDIVGGYGYTF.

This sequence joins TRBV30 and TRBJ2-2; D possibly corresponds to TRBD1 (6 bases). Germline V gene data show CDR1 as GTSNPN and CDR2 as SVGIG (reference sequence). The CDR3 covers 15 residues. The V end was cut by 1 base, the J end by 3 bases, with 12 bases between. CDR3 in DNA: TGTGCCTGGAGTGCCTGGACAGACTACACCGGGGAGCTGTTTTTT. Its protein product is CAWSAWTDYTGELFF.

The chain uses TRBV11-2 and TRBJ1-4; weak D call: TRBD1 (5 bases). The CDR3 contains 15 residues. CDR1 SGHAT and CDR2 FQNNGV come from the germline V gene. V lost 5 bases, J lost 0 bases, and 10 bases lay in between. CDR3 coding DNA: TGTGCCAGCAGCGTAAGGGGTGCAACTAATGAAAAACTGTTTTTT. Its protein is CASSVRGATNEKLFF.

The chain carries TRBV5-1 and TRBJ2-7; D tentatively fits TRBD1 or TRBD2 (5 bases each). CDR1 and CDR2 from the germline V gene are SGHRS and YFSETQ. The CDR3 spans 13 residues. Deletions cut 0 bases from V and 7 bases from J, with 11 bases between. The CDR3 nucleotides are TGCGCCAGCAGCTTGGCCGGGACGGAGGAGCAGTACTTC. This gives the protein CASSLAGTEEQYF.

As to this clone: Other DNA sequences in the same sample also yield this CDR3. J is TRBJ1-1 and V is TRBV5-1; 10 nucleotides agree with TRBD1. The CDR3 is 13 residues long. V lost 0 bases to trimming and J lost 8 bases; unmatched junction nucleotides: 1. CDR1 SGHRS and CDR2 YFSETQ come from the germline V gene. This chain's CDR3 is CASSLAGQGEAFF. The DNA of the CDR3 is TGCGCCAGCAGCTTGGCGGGACAGGGGGAAGCTTTCTTT.

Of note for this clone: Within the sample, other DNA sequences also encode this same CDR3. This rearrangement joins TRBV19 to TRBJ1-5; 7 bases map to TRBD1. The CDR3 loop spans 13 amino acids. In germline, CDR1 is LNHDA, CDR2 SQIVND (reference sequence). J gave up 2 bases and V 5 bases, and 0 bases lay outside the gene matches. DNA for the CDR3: TGTGCCAGTAGTGGGACAGGCAATCAGCCCCAGCATTTT. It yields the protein CASSGTGNQPQHF. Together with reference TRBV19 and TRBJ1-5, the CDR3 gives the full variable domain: DGGITQSPKYLFRKEGQNVTLSCEQNLNHDAMYWYRQDPGQGLRLIYYSQIVNDFQKGDIAEGYSVSREKKESFPLTVTSAQKNPTAFYLCASSGTGNQPQHFGDGTRLSIL.

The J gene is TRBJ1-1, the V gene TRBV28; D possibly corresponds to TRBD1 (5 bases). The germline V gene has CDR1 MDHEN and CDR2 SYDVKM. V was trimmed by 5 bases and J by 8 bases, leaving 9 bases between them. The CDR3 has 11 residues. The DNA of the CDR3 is TGTGCCAGCAGTGTCCGGGACGAAGCTTTCTTT. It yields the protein CASSVRDEAFF.

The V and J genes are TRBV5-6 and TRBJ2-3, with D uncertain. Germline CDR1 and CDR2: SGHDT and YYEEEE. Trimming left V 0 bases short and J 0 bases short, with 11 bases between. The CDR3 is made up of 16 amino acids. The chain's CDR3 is CASSLVQARSTDTQYF. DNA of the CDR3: TGTGCCAGCAGCTTGGTCCAGGCGCGGAGCACAGATACGCAGTATTTT.

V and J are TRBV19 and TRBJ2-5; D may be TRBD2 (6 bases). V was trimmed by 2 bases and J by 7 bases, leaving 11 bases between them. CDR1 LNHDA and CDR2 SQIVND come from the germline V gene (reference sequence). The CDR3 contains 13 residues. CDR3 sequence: CASSITGTGTQYF. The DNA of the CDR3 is TGTGCCAGTAGTATAACGGGGACTGGGACCCAGTACTTC.

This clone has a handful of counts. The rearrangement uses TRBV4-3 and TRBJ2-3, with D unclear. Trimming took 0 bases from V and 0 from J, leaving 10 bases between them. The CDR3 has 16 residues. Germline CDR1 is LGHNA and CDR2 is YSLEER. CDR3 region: CASSQDGSESTDTQYF. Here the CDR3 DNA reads TGCGCCAGCAGCCAAGATGGATCGGAAAGCACAGATACGCAGTATTTT.

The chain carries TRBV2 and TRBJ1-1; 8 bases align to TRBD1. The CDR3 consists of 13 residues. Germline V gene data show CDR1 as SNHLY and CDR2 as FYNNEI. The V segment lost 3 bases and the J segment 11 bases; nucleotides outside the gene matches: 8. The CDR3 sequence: CASSEPRQGSAFF. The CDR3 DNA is TGTGCCAGCAGTGAGCCTAGACAGGGGTCGGCTTTCTTT. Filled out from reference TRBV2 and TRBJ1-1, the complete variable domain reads EPEVTQTPSHQVTQMGQEVILRCVPISNHLYFYWYRQILGQKVEFLVSFYNNEISEKSEIFDDQFSVERPDGSNFTLKIRSTKLEDSAMYFCASSEPRQGSAFFGQGTRLTVV.

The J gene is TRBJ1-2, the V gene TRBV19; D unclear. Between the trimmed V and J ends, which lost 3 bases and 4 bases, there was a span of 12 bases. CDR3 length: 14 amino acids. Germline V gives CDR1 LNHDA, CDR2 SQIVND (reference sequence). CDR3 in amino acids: CASSMTSKGYGYTF. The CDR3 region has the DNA TGTGCCAGTAGTATGACATCAAAGGGCTATGGCTACACCTTC.